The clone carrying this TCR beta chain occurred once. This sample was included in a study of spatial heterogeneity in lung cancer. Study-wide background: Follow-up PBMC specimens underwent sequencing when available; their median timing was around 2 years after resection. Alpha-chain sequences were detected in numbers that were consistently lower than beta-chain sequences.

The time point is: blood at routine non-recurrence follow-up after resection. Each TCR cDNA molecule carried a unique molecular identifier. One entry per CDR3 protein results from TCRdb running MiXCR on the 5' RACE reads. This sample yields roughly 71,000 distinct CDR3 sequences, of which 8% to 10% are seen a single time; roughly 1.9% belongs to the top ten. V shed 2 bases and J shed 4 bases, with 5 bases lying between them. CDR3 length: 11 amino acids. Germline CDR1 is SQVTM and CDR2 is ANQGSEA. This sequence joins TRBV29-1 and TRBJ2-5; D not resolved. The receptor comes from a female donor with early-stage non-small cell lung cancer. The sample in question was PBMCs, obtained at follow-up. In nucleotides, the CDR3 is TGCAGCGTTGAAAGAGGAGAGACCCAGTACTTC. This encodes CSVERGETQYF.